This TCR beta chain was observed in a study of tumor-infiltrating lymphocytes in primary liver carcinoma. The CDR3 consists of 16 residues. Germline V gene lookup returns CDR1 SGHAT and CDR2 FQNNGV. In regard to this clonotype: A read error may produce the germline difference seen at one junction end.

With a constant-region primer, TCR beta cDNA was made from approximately 520 ng of total RNA. It was through three nested multiplex PCR rounds of slightly modified ARM-PCR that TCR beta libraries arose. Primers for the first two PCR rounds were TRBV1-TRBV30 forward primers and a C-beta reverse primer (approximately 10 cycles per round). One entry per CDR3 protein results from TCRdb running MiXCR on the multiplex PCR reads. The sample lists approximately 120,000 distinct CDR3 sequences, 55% to 75% occurring once. Co-extraction of RNA and DNA was performed on about 18-33 mg of unsorted bulk tissue. This chain links TRBV11-2 with TRBJ2-3, with 9 bases aligning to TRBD2. Sequences were obtained from liver tumor tissue from sampling region 3. Subset denoted: tumor region T3, left-lateral pole. The sequence was collected from a woman aged 55-75 years with primary liver carcinoma and hepatitis B virus infection. The CDR3 protein is CANSLFSGTSTDTQYF. DNA for the CDR3: TGTGCCAACAGCTTATTCAGCGGGACTAGCACTGATACGCAGTATTTT.